The clone carrying this TCR beta chain was found a few times. Its antigen remains unidentified. These donors were members of the roughly 120-subject validation cohort, a group separate from the approximately 670-subject first cohort. Repertoires were generated with immunoSEQ multiplex PCR, while TCRdb's copy carries only in-frame clones and drops some. The sample has over 250,000 clones, around 86% seen once; the top ten hold about 1%. This record comes from a study of cytomegalovirus exposure and HLA in healthy donors. Study summary: A subsequent analysis reported that the roughly 120 validation repertoires were produced on the same platform that had also been used for the roughly 670 first-cohort repertoires.

Points from the study as a whole: The study put roughly 160 TCR beta chains on its list as cytomegalovirus-associated.

The clonotype was recovered from a woman between 18 and 30 years old in good health and CMV-seronegative. Material: PBMCs.

The chain's CDR3 is CASSKHCYAYGYTF. CDR3 nucleotide sequence: TGTGCCAGCAGCAAACACTGCTACGCTTATGGCTACACCTTC. This chain uses TRBV21-1 with TRBJ1-2. TRBV21-1 is termed a pseudogene. The CDR3 consists of 14 residues.